Following are 13 T cell receptor beta chains from one sample sequenced in a study of control samples from healthy donors and cancer patients. Sequenced by immunoSEQ multiplex PCR; TCRdb stores in-frame clones only, minus some. The sample carries 100,000 to 150,000 clones, 92% recorded once. Sequences were obtained from blood. These receptors were taken from a woman between 45 and 65 years old in good health.

V and J are TRBV2 and TRBJ1-4, with D possibly being TRBD1 (5 bases). Trimming took off 0 bases at V and 5 bases at J, with 7 bases between the two ends. Germline CDR1 SNHLY, CDR2 FYNNEI. The CDR3 has 14 amino acids. The CDR3 DNA reads as TGTGCCAGCAGTGAAGCAGAGGGGAATGAAAAACTGTTTTTT. Its translation: CASSEAEGNEKLFF.

This sequence joins TRBV2 and TRBJ1-2, with a possible D match to TRBD1 (5 bases). Trimming took 6 bases from V and 7 from J, leaving 18 bases between them. This CDR3 contains 14 residues. CDR1 and CDR2 from the germline V gene are SNHLY and FYNNEI. The CDR3 reads CASRTDTDIFGYTF. The CDR3 DNA reads as TGTGCCAGCAGGACGGACACTGACATTTTTGGCTACACCTTC. Full variable domain (missing parts from reference TRBV2 and TRBJ1-2): EPEVTQTPSHQVTQMGQEVILRCVPISNHLYFYWYRQILGQKVEFLVSFYNNEISEKSEIFDDQFSVERPDGSNFTLKIRSTKLEDSAMYFCASRTDTDIFGYTFGSGTRLTVV.

The V call is TRBV6-2 or TRBV6-3, the J call TRBJ2-1; 8 bases agree with TRBD2. V lost 2 bases to trimming and J lost 4 bases; unmatched junction nucleotides: 7. The CDR3 is 16 residues long. Germline-derived CDR1 and CDR2 are MNHEY and SVGEGT. The CDR3 region is CASSYTAGGGYNEQFF. CDR3 sequence (DNA): TGTGCCAGCAGTTACACGGCGGGGGGAGGGTACAATGAGCAGTTCTTC.

The chain carries TRBV19 and TRBJ2-2; D gene unclear. Trimming stripped 9 bases from V and 6 bases from J, with 8 bases between. Germline V gives CDR1 LNHDA, CDR2 SQIVND (reference sequence). The CDR3 is 11 amino acids. CDR3 region: CASQSAGELFF. CDR3 coding DNA: TGTGCCAGCCAGTCGGCCGGGGAGCTGTTTTTT.

Remarks on this clone: Other DNA sequences in the same sample also yield this CDR3. The V and J genes are TRBV6-5 and TRBJ1-5; possibly TRBD1 for D (6 bases). Germline V lookup: CDR1 MNHEY, CDR2 SVGAGI. Trimming cost V 6 bases and J 1 base, with 13 bases left between them. There are 15 residues in the CDR3. The CDR3 protein is CASRPQGGSNQPQHF. CDR3 nucleotides: TGTGCCAGCAGGCCACAGGGAGGAAGCAATCAGCCCCAGCATTTT.

The chain combines TRBV19 with TRBJ2-1; possible D gene TRBD1, 6 bases. Deletions cut 1 base from V and 10 bases from J, with 17 bases between. The V gene's germline CDR1 is LNHDA and CDR2 SQIVND (reference sequence). CDR3 length: 15 residues. As DNA, the CDR3 is TGTGCCAGTAGTATAGTTCCGACAGGTCGGATCGAGCAGTTCTTC. Protein sequence: CASSIVPTGRIEQFF. Filled out from reference TRBV19 and TRBJ2-1, the complete variable domain reads DGGITQSPKYLFRKEGQNVTLSCEQNLNHDAMYWYRQDPGQGLRLIYYSQIVNDFQKGDIAEGYSVSREKKESFPLTVTSAQKNPTAFYLCASSIVPTGRIEQFFGPGTRLTVL.

The chain links TRBV7-2 to TRBJ2-6; TRBD1 agrees at 9 bases. Germline CDR1 reads SGHTA; CDR2 reads FQGNSA. Trimming at V came to 2 bases and at J to 0 bases, leaving 2 bases not matched to a gene. CDR3 length equals 17 residues. CDR3 amino acids: CASSLTGGPSGANVLTF. In DNA form, the CDR3 reads TGTGCCAGCAGCTTAACAGGGGGCCCCTCTGGGGCCAACGTCCTGACTTTC.

V usage is TRBV4-2 and J usage is TRBJ2-3; D is perhaps TRBD1 or TRBD2 (5 bases each). The CDR3 totals 15 residues. The V gene lost 4 bases and the J gene lost 0 bases, with 11 bases spanning the gap. CDR1 is LGHNA, CDR2 YNFKEQ, per germline. The CDR3 here is CASSPFRGSTDTQYF. The CDR3 region has the DNA TGTGCCAGCAGCCCCTTCCGGGGCAGCACAGATACGCAGTATTTT.

The CDR3 nucleotides are TGTGCCAGCAGTTACCCTGTAGCGGGAGGACAAGAGACCCAGTACTTC. This translates into CASSYPVAGGQETQYF. The chain carries TRBV6-5 and TRBJ2-5, with TRBD2 identical over 10 bases. Germline-derived CDR1 and CDR2 are MNHEY and SVGAGI. The CDR3 sequence is 16 residues long. Germline trimming cut 2 bases from V and 2 bases from J; bases unmatched to any gene: 5.

This chain links TRBV7-9 with TRBJ1-1, with 10 bases aligning to TRBD1. V was pared by 3 bases and J by 4 bases, with 5 bases of the junction left unmatched. Germline V gene lookup returns CDR1 SEHNR and CDR2 FQNEAQ (reference sequence). The CDR3 is 15 amino acids. CDR3 DNA: TGTGCCAGCAGCTTGGGGACAGGGGTGAGCACTGAAGCTTTCTTT. It specifies CASSLGTGVSTEAFF.

This clone has just a few counts. The chain couples TRBV5-4 to TRBJ2-5; D may be TRBD2 (6 bases). Trimming left V 4 bases short and J 2 bases short, with 12 bases between. CDR3 length equals 14 residues. Germline V gene lookup returns CDR1 SGHNT and CDR2 YYREEE (reference sequence). The CDR3 nucleotides read TGTGCCAGCAGCCGTGCGGCGGGACAAGAGACCCAGTACTTC. Protein product: CASSRAAGQETQYF.

The chain links TRBV19 to TRBJ1-1; possibly TRBD1 for D (6 bases). CDR3 length: 14 residues. Germline CDR1 LNHDA, CDR2 SQIVND (reference sequence). The V gene lost 8 bases and the J gene lost 5 bases, with 18 bases spanning the gap. CDR3 nucleotide sequence: TGTGCCAGTGAACCAGGACAGTACTCGACTGAAGCTTTCTTT. It yields the protein CASEPGQYSTEAFF. Filled out from reference TRBV19 and TRBJ1-1, the complete variable domain reads DGGITQSPKYLFRKEGQNVTLSCEQNLNHDAMYWYRQDPGQGLRLIYYSQIVNDFQKGDIAEGYSVSREKKESFPLTVTSAQKNPTAFYLCASEPGQYSTEAFFGQGTRLTVV.

The V gene is TRBV5-1, the J gene TRBJ1-2; D is unclear. The CDR3 extends over 13 amino acids. Germline V gene sequence: CDR1 SGHRS, CDR2 YFSETQ. V was pared by 0 bases and J by 5 bases, with 8 bases between. CDR3 sequence: CASSLASSYGYTF. For the CDR3, the DNA is TGCGCCAGCAGCTTGGCCTCGTCGTATGGCTACACCTTC.